This TCR beta chain was documented in a study of radiation and T cells in renal cell carcinoma. Time point specified: baseline pretreatment blood. This sample's treatment: 15 Gy SBRT to primary tumor, nephrectomy 4 weeks later. V trimming: 3 bases; J trimming: 1 base; junction bases outside the gene matches: 10. Germline V CDR1 and CDR2: SGHRS, YFSETQ. The length of the CDR3 is 17 residues. The repertoire was sequenced with immunoSEQ multiplex PCR; TCRdb's copy has only in-frame clones and lacks some. In the table there are 150,000 or so clones, roughly 90% of which are singletons. Study observations and caveats: In blood, top tumor clones expanded by 2 weeks, shrinking by 4.

Comments on this clone: Its antigen remains unidentified.

The specimen comprised blood, sampled from a patient whose treatment included radiotherapy and nephrectomy. J is TRBJ2-3 and V is TRBV5-1; 8 bases line up with TRBD2. This clonotype was obtained from a woman aged 45 to 65 with renal cell carcinoma. CDR3 amino acids: CASSSTRSSGGTDTQYF. The CDR3 bases are TGCGCCAGCAGCTCCACCCGAAGTAGCGGGGGCACAGATACGCAGTATTTT.